The table lists the clone carrying this T cell receptor beta chain with a few counts. Its specificity is unknown. The data were taken from a study of cytomegalovirus exposure and HLA in healthy donors. Across the whole study: Samples from HLA-typed donors yielded about 86 million unique TCRs in an early data release.

With 60 Vbeta and 13 Jbeta primers, the PCR was carried out. TCRdb's table, derived via immunoSEQ multiplex PCR, lists solely in-frame clones and lacks some. The sample consists of about 160,000 clones, under 80% of them appearing once. Study-wide points: In the analysis, some V segments, TRBV6-2 and TRBV6-3 included, were excluded as indistinguishable. On later analysis, the bulk of CMV-associated TCR beta chains appeared to be HLA-restricted. A later analysis linked a missense DCLRE1C variant to TCR beta V- and J-gene trimming.

CDR3 length: 15 residues. Germline CDR1 reads SGHRS; CDR2 reads YFSETQ. Between the trimmed V and J ends, which lost 3 bases and 5 bases, there was a span of 14 bases. Sequencing used PBMCs. This chain connects TRBV5-1 to TRBJ2-2; TRBD2 might be the D (5 bases). The clonotype originates from a woman in her thirties in good health and CMV-seronegative. The CDR3 region is CASSSEGSVTGELFF. CDR3 nucleotides: TGCGCCAGCAGCTCCGAGGGTTCGGTGACCGGGGAGCTGTTTTTT.